The entry below gives a single T cell receptor beta chain sequence along with its context. Antigen: not known. The V and J ends lost 6 bases and 4 bases respectively, with 15 bases between them. The germline CDR1 and CDR2 sequences are DFQATT and SNEGSKA (reference sequence). CDR3 length equals 13 residues. This entry is derived from a study of CD8 T cells in ankylosing spondylitis. General study results and limits: Several highly homologous variants made up a TCR beta motif, and this motif appeared characteristic of ankylosing spondylitis blood. There were earlier reports of some motif variants in reactive arthritis synovial fluid and blood. Significant enrichment of disease-linked clones was reportedly seen in matched ankylosing spondylitis synovial fluid.

TCRdb re-called the 5' RACE reads through MiXCR, storing one row per CDR3 protein. The table has tens of thousands of distinct CDR3 sequences, under 30% seen once; the top ten hold roughly 59%. This chain joins TRBV20-1 and TRBJ1-2, with unresolved D. The source of this sequence is a male donor with ankylosing spondylitis or in good health (not recorded which). The sequenced sample was blood, either unsorted or a sorted T cell fraction (not recorded which). The CDR3 coding sequence is TGCAGTGCGTCGACGGAGGACCCCTATGGCTACACCTTC. Its translation is CSASTEDPYGYTF.